This T cell receptor beta chain was retrieved from a study of T cell responses to AZD1222 COVID-19 vaccine. Study-level points and caveats: Clonal diversity may have been underestimated, and the donors were mostly white British, with more females than males. Nearly half of the spike-specific TCRs reportedly recognize variant regions that carry no mutations. Baseline seropositivity characterized only 5 to 7 AZD1222 recipients.

The germline gives CDR1 SEHNR, CDR2 FQNEAQ (reference sequence). The CDR3 is 15 residues long. Generated by immunoSEQ multiplex PCR, the TCRdb table keeps only in-frame clones and is missing some. The table shows under 70,000 clones, with approximately 80% occurring only once. Remarks on this clone: Its antigen is undetermined. Its ends do not fully match the called genes, so a read error is possible.

Second-dose intervals near 4 or 12 weeks were combined. The source is an adult who received the AZD1222 COVID-19 vaccine. The chain employs TRBV7-9 and TRBJ1-2; a weak D match, TRBD1 (5 bases). Sequencing was performed on peripheral blood, taken 28 days after the second AZD1222 dose. The CDR3 bases are TGTGCCAGCAGCCTAGCGGACCGACCGGGGGTAGGCTACACCTTC. It is translated as CASSLADRPGVGYTF.